This T cell receptor beta chain was found in a study of cytomegalovirus exposure and HLA in healthy donors. Looking at the study overall: In a previous analysis, 120 million or so unique TCR beta sequences were found from 150 million to 200 million T cells. There were fewer than 500 genotyped donors. Of these, 81% fell in the genetic ancestry cluster associated with self-reported Caucasian donors.

Primers: 60 Vbeta forward and 13 Jbeta reverse. Clones were sequenced by immunoSEQ multiplex PCR, and TCRdb holds only the in-frame ones, with some missing. The sample yields fewer than 100,000 clones, around 77% seen once. This clone appeared a single time. What it recognizes is unknown. Germline V gives CDR1 SGHVS, CDR2 FNYEAQ. Losses at the gene ends were 3 bases for V and 4 bases for J; bases not matched to a gene: 8. This CDR3 has 15 amino acids. Study-level findings and limits: Roughly even sequencing depth across donors was the assumption behind the presence/absence analyses.

The TCR originated in a man aged 35-49 years in good health and CMV-seronegative. The chain has TRBV7-6 and TRBJ2-7; 8 bases line up with TRBD2. The sequencing sample was made of PBMCs. CDR3 sequence reads: CASSLGPAGEYEQYF. CDR3 in DNA: TGTGCCAGCAGCTTGGGGCCAGCGGGGGAATACGAGCAGTACTTC.